A single sample is the source of the 20 T cell receptor beta chains below, sequenced in a study of cytomegalovirus exposure and HLA in healthy donors. Profiled with immunoSEQ multiplex PCR; TCRdb holds only in-frame clones, not every one. The sample lists 150,000 to 200,000 clones, 75% to 90% seen once, with under 7.5% in the top ten. The sequenced material came from PBMCs. These receptor sequences come from a man aged 18 to 30 in good health and CMV-seropositive.

This chain links TRBV19 with TRBJ1-5, with TRBD1 matching over 7 bases. CDR3 length: 14 amino acids. Germline V gives CDR1 LNHDA, CDR2 SQIVND (reference sequence). Trimming at V came to 8 bases and at J to 0 bases, leaving 4 bases not matched to a gene. This CDR3 reads CASQQGVSNQPQHF. The DNA of the CDR3 is TGTGCCAGTCAGCAGGGGGTTAGCAATCAGCCCCAGCATTTT.

The V and J genes are TRBV27 and TRBJ2-7; D is unclear. Germline V CDR1 and CDR2: MNHEY, SMNVEV (reference sequence). This CDR3 has 13 residues. V was clipped by 3 bases and J by 2 bases, with 8 bases between them. Here the CDR3 DNA reads TGTGCCAGCAGTTTCTCCCCCGCCTACGAGCAGTACTTC. Its translation is CASSFSPAYEQYF.

The chain is built from TRBV27 and TRBJ2-7; D gene unclear. Germline CDR1 MNHEY, CDR2 SMNVEV (reference sequence). Trimming left V 4 bases short and J 2 bases short, with 6 bases between. This CDR3 has 12 residues. The CDR3 DNA is TGTGCCAGCAGTTCAACTCCCTACGAGCAGTACTTC. Its translation is CASSSTPYEQYF.

The rearrangement uses TRBV6-6 and TRBJ2-7, with 9 nucleotides matching TRBD1. The V and J ends lost 5 bases and 5 bases, in that order; junction bases with no gene match: 4. From germline, CDR1 is MNHNY and CDR2 SVGAGI (reference sequence). The CDR3 totals 13 residues. In DNA, the CDR3 is TGTGCCAGCAGTCGGGACAGGGTCCACGAGCAGTACTTC. Its translation is CASSRDRVHEQYF.

This chain connects TRBV28 to TRBJ2-7; TRBD2 is a possible D gene (5 bases). V was shortened by 4 bases and J by 3 bases, with 16 bases between the two germline ends. Germline V gives CDR1 MDHEN, CDR2 SYDVKM. The CDR3 has 15 residues. CDR3 amino acids: CASSSPFEGSYEQYF. In DNA form, the CDR3 reads TGTGCCAGCAGTTCCCCGTTTGAGGGTAGCTACGAGCAGTACTTC.

The chain recombines TRBV7-3 with TRBJ2-5; 9 bases are a match to TRBD1. CDR1 and CDR2 from the germline V gene are SGHTA and FQGTGA. J lost 10 bases, V lost 2 bases, and 5 bases had no gene match. The CDR3 has 13 amino acids. CDR3 residues: CASSLSDRGGQYF. The CDR3 nucleotides read TGTGCCAGCAGCTTATCGGACAGGGGAGGCCAGTACTTC.

The chain recombines TRBV5-6 with TRBJ1-4; unclear D gene. CDR1 SGHDT and CDR2 YYEEEE come from the germline V gene. V gave up 0 bases and J gave up 7 bases, with 16 bases separating them. The CDR3 length is 16 residues. CDR3 protein: CASSLAGRLRGEKLFF. CDR3 DNA sequence: TGTGCCAGCAGCTTGGCCGGAAGGCTCCGGGGTGAAAAACTGTTTTTT.

The chain links TRBV7-2 to TRBJ2-7; 10 positions match TRBD1. CDR1 is SGHTA, CDR2 FQGNSA, per germline. The CDR3 sequence is 17 residues long. Trimming at V came to 0 bases and at J to 7 bases, leaving 12 bases not matched to a gene. For the CDR3, the DNA is TGTGCCAGCAGCTTAGCCCCCCTTAGGGACAGGGGCCGGGAGCAGTACTTC. The encoded protein is CASSLAPLRDRGREQYF.

This chain uses TRBV6-6 with TRBJ1-2, with TRBD1 matching 7 bases. CDR3 length: 14 amino acids. Germline loops: CDR1 MNHNY, CDR2 SVGAGI (reference sequence). The trim removed 4 bases at V and 4 bases at J, leaving 6 bases unmatched. In DNA, the CDR3 is TGTGCCAGCAGTTCGGGACAGACGGTCTATGGCTACACCTTC. Translation gives CASSSGQTVYGYTF.

Here the CDR3 DNA reads TGTGCCAGCAGCTTAGAGGCTAGCGGGAGGGCTAGCTCCTACGAGCAGTACTTC. It specifies CASSLEASGRASSYEQYF. The chain is built from TRBV11-2 and TRBJ2-7, with TRBD2 matching 12 bases. This CDR3 comprises 18 residues. The germline gives CDR1 SGHAT, CDR2 FQNNGV. V shed 0 bases, J shed 0 bases, and the junction held 6 bases outside the gene matches. Full variable domain (rest looked up from reference TRBV11-2 and TRBJ2-7): EAGVAQSPRYKIIEKRQSVAFWCNPISGHATLYWYQQILGQGPKLLIQFQNNGVVDDSQLPKDRFSAERLKGVDSTLKIQPAKLEDSAVYLCASSLEASGRASSYEQYFGPGTRLTVT.

The J gene is TRBJ2-3, the V gene TRBV9, with a possible D match to TRBD2 (6 bases). Germline V gene lookup returns CDR1 SGDLS and CDR2 YYNGEE. The CDR3 extends over 14 amino acids. Trimming stripped 3 bases from V and 6 bases from J, with 14 bases between. Here the CDR3 reads CASSGVLAADTQYF. CDR3 sequence (DNA): TGTGCCAGCAGCGGGGTACTAGCTGCGGATACGCAGTATTTT.

The sample holds one count of this clone. The chain combines TRBV5-3 with TRBJ2-1; possibly TRBD2 for D (7 bases). TRBV5-3 is designated an ORF whose function remains uncertain. This CDR3 is 16 amino acids long. V lost 3 bases and J lost 7, with 20 bases in between. Written as DNA, the CDR3 is TGTGCCAGAAGCTGCGACCCCCAGGGGAGGGGGAATGAGCAGTTCTTC. Translated: CARSCDPQGRGNEQFF.

The V gene is TRBV7-8, the J gene TRBJ2-3; D uncertain. Germline V gives CDR1 SGHVS, CDR2 FQNEAQ. The V and J ends lost 2 bases and 5 bases respectively, with 14 bases between them. The CDR3 has 15 residues. CDR3 sequence: CASSLSLSFLDTQYF. The CDR3 DNA is TGTGCCAGCAGCTTATCTCTTTCTTTCTTAGATACGCAGTATTTT.

CDR3 in amino acids: CASRQNRGAGGKQYF. Written as DNA, the CDR3 is TGTGCCAGCAGACAGAACAGGGGAGCGGGCGGAAAGCAGTACTTC. The genes are TRBV13 and TRBJ2-7; tentative D call: TRBD1 (7 bases). Between the trimmed V and J ends, which lost 6 bases and 8 bases, there was a span of 23 bases. Germline V lookup: CDR1 PRHDT, CDR2 FYEKMQ (reference sequence). The CDR3 length is 15 residues.

This chain's CDR3 is CASSQGTSGRAYEQYF. In DNA, the CDR3 is TGTGCCAGCAGCCAGGGAACTAGCGGGAGAGCCTACGAGCAGTACTTC. The V call is TRBV7-8, the J call TRBJ2-7; TRBD2 agrees at 11 bases. J was trimmed by 2 bases and V by 5 bases; bases with no gene match: 8. Germline CDR1 is SGHVS and CDR2 is FQNEAQ. This CDR3 comprises 16 residues.

This chain uses TRBV27 with TRBJ1-4; the match to TRBD1 covers 7 bases. V was pared by 3 bases and J by 3 bases, with 4 bases of the junction left unmatched. CDR1 and CDR2 from the germline V gene are MNHEY and SMNVEV (reference sequence). CDR3 length: 15 amino acids. The CDR3 protein is CASSFNDRANEKLFF. The CDR3 DNA is TGTGCCAGCAGTTTCAATGACAGGGCTAATGAAAAACTGTTTTTT.

The chain carries TRBV19 and TRBJ2-6; tentative D call: TRBD1 (6 bases). Germline lookup yields CDR1 LNHDA and CDR2 SQIVND (reference sequence). The CDR3 sequence is 18 residues long. V lost 4 bases and J 2 bases, leaving 18 bases between the germline ends. The CDR3 sequence is CASSKGLGQGTGANVLTF. CDR3 sequence (DNA): TGTGCCAGTAGTAAGGGTTTGGGGCAGGGGACTGGGGCCAACGTCCTGACTTTC.

The chain links TRBV7-8 to TRBJ2-5; 8 bases agree with TRBD2. The length of the CDR3 is 13 residues. The trim removed 7 bases at V and 3 bases at J, leaving 4 bases unmatched. Germline CDR1 is SGHVS and CDR2 is FQNEAQ. This chain's CDR3 is CASTGAGEETQYF. DNA of the CDR3: TGTGCCAGCACCGGAGCGGGGGAAGAGACCCAGTACTTC.

This rearrangement joins TRBV11-3 to TRBJ2-7; TRBD2 agrees at 7 bases. Germline V gene sequence: CDR1 SGHNT, CDR2 YENEEA. The CDR3 contains 13 residues. J gave up 3 bases and V 9 bases, and 8 bases lay outside the gene matches. Here the CDR3 reads CARGGPHCYEQYF. DNA of the CDR3: TGTGCCAGGGGAGGGCCGCATTGCTACGAGCAGTACTTC.

J is TRBJ2-5 and V is TRBV14; D is ambiguous. There are 13 residues in the CDR3. Per germline, CDR1 SGHDN and CDR2 FVKESK. Trimming stripped 1 base from V and 5 bases from J, with 8 bases between. This CDR3 is CASSQVPPETQYF. The CDR3 nucleotides read TGTGCCAGCAGCCAAGTCCCTCCCGAGACCCAGTACTTC.